This T cell receptor (beta chain) stems from a study of T cells in women clearing cervical HPV infection. Germline values: CDR1 LGHNA, CDR2 YNFKEQ. The CDR3 extends over 16 amino acids. Data came from immunoSEQ multiplex PCR; TCRdb stores just in-frame clones and leaves some out. The sample table includes some 31,000 clones. On this clone: An end of the junction differs from the germline gene, which may be a read error. The CDR3 goes on 3 residues after the read ends, and that part is filled in from the germline J gene.

Sample: blood buffy coat. This rearrangement joins TRBV4-2 to TRBJ2-7; a possible D gene is TRBD2 (7 bases). The clonotype originates from a woman between 18 and 69 years old with a cervical HPV16 infection that either progressed to CIN3+ or cleared (not recorded which). CDR3 DNA (partial): TGCGCCAGCAGCCAGACTGAGGGAGGGGGATCCTACGAG. Amino acid sequence: CASSQTEGGGSYE. The full CDR3 protein is CASSQTEGGGSYEQYF.